This TCR beta chain was identified in a study of blood T cells in healthy people across ages. Study observations and caveats: Per million T cells, TCR beta diversity dropped roughly linearly as age increased.

Notes on this clonotype: Its antigen is unknown.

It was with a sample-barcoded 5' primer and a J-beta primer mix that a second PCR of roughly 7 to 12 cycles was run. TCRdb re-called the 5' RACE reads through MiXCR, storing one row per CDR3 protein. The sample records over 600,000 distinct CDR3 sequences, just over 55% being singletons. V was clipped by 0 bases and J by 2 bases; unmatched bases: 3. Per the germline V gene, CDR1 is SGHTA and CDR2 is FQGNSA. This CDR3 spans 15 amino acids. The V gene is TRBV7-2, the J gene TRBJ2-5; TRBD2 agrees at 7 bases. The receptor's source is a man aged 35 to 55 in good health. The sequencing sample was made of blood. CDR3 nucleotide sequence: TGTGCCAGCAGCTTAGCCTGGGGGGGACAAGAGACCCAGTACTTC. The encoded protein is CASSLAWGGQETQYF.